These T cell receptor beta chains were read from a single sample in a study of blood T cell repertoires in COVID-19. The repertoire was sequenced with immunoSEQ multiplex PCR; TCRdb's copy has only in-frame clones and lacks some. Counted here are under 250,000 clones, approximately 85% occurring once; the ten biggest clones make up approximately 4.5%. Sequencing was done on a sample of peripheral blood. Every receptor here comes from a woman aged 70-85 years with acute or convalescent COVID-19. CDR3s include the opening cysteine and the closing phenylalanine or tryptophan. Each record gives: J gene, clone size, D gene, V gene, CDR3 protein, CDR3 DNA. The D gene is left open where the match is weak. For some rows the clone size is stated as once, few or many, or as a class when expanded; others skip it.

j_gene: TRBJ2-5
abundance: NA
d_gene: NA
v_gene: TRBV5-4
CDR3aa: CASSLASQETQYF
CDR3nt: TGTGCCAGCAGCTTGGCCAGCCAAGAGACCCAGTACTTC

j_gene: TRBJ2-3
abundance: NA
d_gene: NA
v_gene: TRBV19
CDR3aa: CASSMSRADTQYF
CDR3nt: TGTGCCAGTAGTATGTCTCGGGCAGATACGCAGTATTTT

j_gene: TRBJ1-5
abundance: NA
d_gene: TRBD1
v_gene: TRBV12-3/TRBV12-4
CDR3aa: CASSRDRQRPQHF
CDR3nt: TGTGCCAGCAGTCGGGACAGGCAACGGCCCCAGCATTTT

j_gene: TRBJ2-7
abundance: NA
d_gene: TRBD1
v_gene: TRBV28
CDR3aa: CASRTTGVSYEQYF
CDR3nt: TGTGCCAGCAGGACAACAGGGGTCTCCTACGAGCAGTACTTC

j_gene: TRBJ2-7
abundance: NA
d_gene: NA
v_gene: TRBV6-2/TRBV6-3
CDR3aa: CASSYDAAASSYEQYF
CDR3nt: TGTGCCAGCAGTTACGATGCAGCGGCGAGCTCCTACGAGCAGTACTTC

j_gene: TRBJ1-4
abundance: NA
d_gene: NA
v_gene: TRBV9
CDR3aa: CASSPTWSATNEKLFF
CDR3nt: TGTGCCAGCAGCCCCACCTGGAGTGCAACTAATGAAAAACTGTTTTTT

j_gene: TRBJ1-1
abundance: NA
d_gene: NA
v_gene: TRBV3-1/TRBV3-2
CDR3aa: CASSLGGGWGTEAFF
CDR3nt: TGTGCCAGCAGCCTCGGGGGGGGTTGGGGCACTGAAGCTTTCTTT

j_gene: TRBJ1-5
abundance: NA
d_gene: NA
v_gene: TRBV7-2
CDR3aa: CASSLGGRGWDKPQHF
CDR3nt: TGTGCCAGCAGCTTAGGAGGGAGGGGCTGGGATAAGCCCCAGCATTTT

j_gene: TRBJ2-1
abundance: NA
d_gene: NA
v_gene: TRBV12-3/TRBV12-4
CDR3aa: CASSPGGTEQFF
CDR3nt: TGTGCCAGCAGCCCCGGCGGGACTGAGCAGTTCTTC

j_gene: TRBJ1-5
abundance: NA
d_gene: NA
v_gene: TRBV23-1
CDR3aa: CASSLPGVGSPYSNQPQHF
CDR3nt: TGCGCCAGCAGTCTTCCTGGGGTGGGGAGCCCTTATAGCAATCAGCCCCAGCATTTT

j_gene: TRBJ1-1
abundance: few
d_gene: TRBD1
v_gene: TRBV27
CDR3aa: CASSFHRGNTEAFF
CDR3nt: TGTGCCAGCAGTTTCCACAGGGGGAACACTGAAGCTTTCTTT

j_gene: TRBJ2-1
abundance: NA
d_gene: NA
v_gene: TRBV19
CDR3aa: CASSTGLTYNEQFF
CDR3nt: TGTGCCAGTAGTACGGGGTTAACCTACAATGAGCAGTTCTTC

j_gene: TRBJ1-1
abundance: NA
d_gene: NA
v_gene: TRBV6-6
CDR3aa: CASSPGLNTEAFF
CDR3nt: TGTGCCAGCAGCCCAGGGTTGAACACTGAAGCTTTCTTT

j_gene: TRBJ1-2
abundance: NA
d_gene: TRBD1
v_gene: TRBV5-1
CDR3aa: CASSLGGNYGYTF
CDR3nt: TGCGCCAGCAGTTTAGGGGGCAACTATGGCTACACCTTC

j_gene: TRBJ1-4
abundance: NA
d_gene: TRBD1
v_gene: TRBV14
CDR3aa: CASSPTTGQGSGNEKLFF
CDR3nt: TGTGCCAGCAGCCCCACAACTGGACAGGGGTCCGGTAATGAAAAACTGTTTTTT

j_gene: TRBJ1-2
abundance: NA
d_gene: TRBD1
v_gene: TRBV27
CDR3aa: CASSPGTGTYGGYTF
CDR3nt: TGTGCCAGCAGTCCAGGGACAGGGACGTATGGGGGCTACACCTTC

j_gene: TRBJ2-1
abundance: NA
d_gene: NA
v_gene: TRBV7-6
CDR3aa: CASSLAQGSYNEQFF
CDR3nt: TGTGCCAGCAGCTTAGCGCAGGGAAGTTACAATGAGCAGTTCTTC

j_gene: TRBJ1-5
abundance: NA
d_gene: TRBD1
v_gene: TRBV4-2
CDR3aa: CASSPQGATGNQPQHF
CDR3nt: TGTGCCAGCAGCCCACAGGGGGCGACGGGCAATCAGCCCCAGCATTTT

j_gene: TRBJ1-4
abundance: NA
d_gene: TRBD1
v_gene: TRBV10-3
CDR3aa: CAITPGQNEKLFF
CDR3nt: TGTGCCATCACCCCGGGACAGAATGAAAAACTGTTTTTT

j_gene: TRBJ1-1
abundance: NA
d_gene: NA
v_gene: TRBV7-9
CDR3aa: CAMRNRTEAFF
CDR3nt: TGTGCCATGAGGAATAGGACTGAAGCTTTCTTT

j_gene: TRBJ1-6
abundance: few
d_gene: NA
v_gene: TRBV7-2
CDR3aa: CASSLRAGKGNSPLHF
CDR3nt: TGTGCCAGCAGCTTACGTGCAGGGAAGGGAAATTCACCCCTCCACTTT

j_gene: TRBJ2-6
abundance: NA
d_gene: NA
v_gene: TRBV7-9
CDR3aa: CASSLRQGANVLTF
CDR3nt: TGTGCCAGCAGCTTACGACAGGGGGCCAACGTCCTGACTTTC

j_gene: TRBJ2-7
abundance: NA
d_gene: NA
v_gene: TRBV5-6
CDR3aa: CASSLGGDFPYEQYF
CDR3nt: TGTGCCAGCAGCTTGGGGGGCGACTTTCCCTACGAGCAGTACTTC

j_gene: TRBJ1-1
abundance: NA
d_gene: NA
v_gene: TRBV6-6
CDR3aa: CASTGDTNTEAFF
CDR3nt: TGTGCCAGCACTGGTGACACAAACACTGAAGCTTTCTTT

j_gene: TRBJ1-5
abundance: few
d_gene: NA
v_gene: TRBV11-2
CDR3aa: CASSLGAGGNQPQHF
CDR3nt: TGTGCCAGCAGCTTAGGAGCGGGGGGCAATCAGCCCCAGCATTTT

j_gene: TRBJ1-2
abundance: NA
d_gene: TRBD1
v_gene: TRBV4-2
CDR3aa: CASSPDREGYTF
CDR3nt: TGTGCCAGCAGCCCGGACAGGGAAGGCTACACCTTC

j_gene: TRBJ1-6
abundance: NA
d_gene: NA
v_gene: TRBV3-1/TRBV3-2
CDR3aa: CASSPRQNSPLHF
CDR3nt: TGTGCCAGCAGCCCCAGACAGAATTCACCCCTCCACTTT

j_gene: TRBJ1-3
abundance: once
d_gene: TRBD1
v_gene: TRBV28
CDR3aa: CASSTGQTTGNTIYF
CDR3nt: TGTGCCAGCAGCACGGGACAGACAACTGGAAACACCATATATTTT

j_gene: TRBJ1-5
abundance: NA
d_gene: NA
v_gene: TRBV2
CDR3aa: CASSARTGNQPQHF
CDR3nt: TGTGCCAGCAGTGCCCGAACAGGGAATCAGCCCCAGCATTTT

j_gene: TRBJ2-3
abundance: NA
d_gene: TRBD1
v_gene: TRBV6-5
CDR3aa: CASSSDRDTDTQYF
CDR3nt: TGTGCCAGCAGCTCGGACAGGGACACAGATACGCAGTATTTT

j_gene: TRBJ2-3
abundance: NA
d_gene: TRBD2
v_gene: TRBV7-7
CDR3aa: CASRRLAGETTDTQYF
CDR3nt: TGTGCCAGCAGAAGACTAGCGGGGGAAACCACAGATACGCAGTATTTT

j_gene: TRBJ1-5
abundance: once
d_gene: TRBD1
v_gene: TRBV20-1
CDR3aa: CSASIMSTGGRQPQHF
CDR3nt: TGCAGTGCTAGTATTATGAGCACAGGGGGCCGTCAGCCCCAGCATTTT

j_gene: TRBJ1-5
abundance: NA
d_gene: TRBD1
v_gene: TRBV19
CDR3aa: CASSNRGLVQPQHF
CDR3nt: TGTGCCAGTAGTAACAGGGGGCTAGTTCAGCCCCAGCATTTT

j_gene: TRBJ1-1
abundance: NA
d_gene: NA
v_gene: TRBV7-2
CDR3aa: CASSLGGLTGIEAFF
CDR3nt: TGTGCCAGCAGCCTGGGAGGGCTCACAGGGATTGAAGCTTTCTTT

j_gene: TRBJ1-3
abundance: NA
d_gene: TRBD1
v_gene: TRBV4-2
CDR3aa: CASSLGQGAGNTIYF
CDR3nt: TGTGCCAGCAGTTTAGGACAGGGCGCGGGAAACACCATATATTTT

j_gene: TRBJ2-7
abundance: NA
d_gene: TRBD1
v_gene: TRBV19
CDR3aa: CASSRDRWNEQYF
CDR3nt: TGTGCCAGTAGCAGGGACAGGTGGAACGAGCAGTACTTC

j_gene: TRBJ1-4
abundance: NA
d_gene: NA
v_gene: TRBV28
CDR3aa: CASCIFRGGGNEKLFF
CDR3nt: TGTGCCAGCTGCATATTCCGGGGAGGGGGTAATGAAAAACTGTTTTTT

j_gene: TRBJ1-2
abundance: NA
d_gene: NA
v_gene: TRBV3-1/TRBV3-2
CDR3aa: CASSPLWTVYGYTF
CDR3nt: TGTGCCAGCAGCCCACTATGGACAGTCTATGGCTACACCTTC